Listed below are T cell receptor beta chains from one sample, sequenced in a study of identical twins. In TCRdb, the 5' RACE reads were re-called with MiXCR into one record per CDR3 protein. The repertoire has over 600,000 distinct CDR3 sequences, around 20% of them found once; the top ten carry more than 4%. This sample also belongs to another study, concerning T cells expressing NK-cell markers.

Specimen: PBMCs. These receptors were obtained from a woman aged 18-30 years in good health. CDR3s leave out the opening cysteine and the closing phenylalanine or tryptophan. The order of the fields is J gene, D gene, V gene, CDR3 protein. The D gene is left open where the match is weak.

TRBJ2-1 | . | TRBV12-3/TRBV12-4 | ASFSSPIPREQF
TRBJ2-7 | . | TRBV7-2 | ASSSQQSYEQY
TRBJ2-1 | TRBD1 | TRBV20-1 | SAREWTGAYNEQF
TRBJ2-2 | . | TRBV18 | ASSPLRENTGELF
TRBJ1-6 | . | TRBV20-1 | SAGDRNSPLH
TRBJ2-1 | . | TRBV12-3/TRBV12-4 | ASSAGDTPYNEQF
TRBJ1-2 | TRBD1 | TRBV5-1 | ASSSGTGDGYT
TRBJ1-1 | . | TRBV6-1 | ASSSGPGTEAF
TRBJ2-5 | . | TRBV27 | ASRALLQGAVETQY
TRBJ2-5 | TRBD2 | TRBV20-1 | SAPRLAGGRGETQY
TRBJ2-3 | . | TRBV7-2 | ASSPHLDTQY
TRBJ2-2 | . | TRBV27 | ASSPQNGELF
TRBJ1-5 | . | TRBV7-2 | ASREEFNQPQH
TRBJ2-7 | . | TRBV27 | ASSLEVNYEQY
TRBJ2-3 | TRBD2 | TRBV20-1 | SASSGSGILDTQY
TRBJ2-3 | TRBD1 | TRBV12-3/TRBV12-4 | ASSLSGTGAVDTQY
TRBJ1-2 | . | TRBV7-8 | ASSSDGLDGYT
TRBJ2-1 | . | TRBV11-2 | ASSLVGTAASSSYNEQF
TRBJ1-2 | . | TRBV12-2 | ASRLGRWGCNYGYT
TRBJ2-1 | TRBD2 | TRBV5-1 | ASSLGVAGINHEQF
TRBJ1-5 | TRBD1 | TRBV12-3/TRBV12-4 | ASRSGTGAQPQH
TRBJ2-7 | . | TRBV15 | ATSTPPDRTTYEQY
TRBJ2-1 | . | TRBV6-2/TRBV6-3 | ASGGGRLNRNEQF
TRBJ2-7 | TRBD1 | TRBV25-1 | ASSEKTGYEQY
TRBJ2-3 | . | TRBV4-2 | ASSQASASTDTQY
TRBJ2-1 | TRBD2 | TRBV6-1 | ASSQAGGPGEQF
TRBJ2-7 | TRBD1 | TRBV20-1 | SARDRGTGPLKQY
TRBJ1-2 | . | TRBV9 | ASSVGGREDYGYT
TRBJ2-6 | . | TRBV12-3/TRBV12-4 | ASTSGRLSGANVLT
TRBJ2-1 | . | TRBV7-9 | ASSSRGRGEQF
TRBJ2-1 | TRBD1 | TRBV10-3 | AIRSGTGNNEQF
TRBJ2-3 | TRBD2 | TRBV7-8 | ASSSGAGRADTQY
TRBJ2-1 | TRBD2 | TRBV12-3/TRBV12-4 | ASGLAGGEQF
TRBJ2-6 | TRBD1 | TRBV12-3/TRBV12-4 | ASSPLTGPGANVLT
TRBJ2-2 | . | TRBV9 | ASSVGPDNTGELF
TRBJ2-1 | . | TRBV29-1 | SVDVLYNEQF
TRBJ2-7 | . | TRBV7-2 | ASSSPRGPSYEQY
TRBJ2-1 | . | TRBV20-1 | SARSEGREQF
TRBJ1-1 | TRBD1 | TRBV12-3/TRBV12-4 | ASSFQGGHTEAF
TRBJ2-6 | . | TRBV4-3 | ASSQAGAQAGANVLT